This entry describes one TCR beta chain. Its antigen is as yet unknown. The data were taken from a study of T cell responses to AZD1222 COVID-19 vaccine. General study points: Vaccination with two AZD1222 doses was followed by a rise in Spike-specific TCR breadth and depth. Sampling captured repertoires only after the peak T cell response.

The data were produced by immunoSEQ multiplex PCR, yet TCRdb's version contains in-frame clones alone and is incomplete. Of some 170,000 clones listed, 90% to 95% were seen once; the top ten hold approximately 4.8%. The study pooled second doses at about 4 or about 12 weeks. The trim removed 2 bases at V and 8 bases at J, leaving 3 bases unmatched. The CDR3 contains 13 residues. The germline V gene encodes CDR1 MDHEN and CDR2 SYDVKM. This chain links TRBV28 with TRBJ2-1; 7 bases are shared with TRBD2. This TCR derives from an adult who received the AZD1222 COVID-19 vaccine. The sample here was peripheral blood, taken 28 days after the second AZD1222 dose. CDR3 in DNA: TGTGCCAGCAGTTTAGGACTAGTTGATGAGCAGTTCTTC. The encoded protein is CASSLGLVDEQFF.